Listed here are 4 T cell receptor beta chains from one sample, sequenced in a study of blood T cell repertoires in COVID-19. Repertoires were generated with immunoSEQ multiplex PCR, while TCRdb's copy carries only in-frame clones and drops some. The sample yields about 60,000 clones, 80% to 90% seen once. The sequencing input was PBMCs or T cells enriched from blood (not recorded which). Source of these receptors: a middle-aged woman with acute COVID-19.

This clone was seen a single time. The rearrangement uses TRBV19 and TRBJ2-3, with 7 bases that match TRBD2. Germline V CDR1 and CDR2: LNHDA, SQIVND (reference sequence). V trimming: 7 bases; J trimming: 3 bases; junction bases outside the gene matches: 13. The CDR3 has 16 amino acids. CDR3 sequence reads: CASTPRRGLDTDTQYF. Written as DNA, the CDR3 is TGTGCCAGTACCCCCCGTCGAGGACTAGATACAGATACGCAGTATTTT.

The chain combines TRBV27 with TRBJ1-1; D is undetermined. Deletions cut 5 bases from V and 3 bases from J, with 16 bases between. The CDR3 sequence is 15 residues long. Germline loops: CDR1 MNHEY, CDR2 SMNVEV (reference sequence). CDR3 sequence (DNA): TGTGCCAGCAGTCGATCAAGAGAGGTCTACACTGAAGCTTTCTTT. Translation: CASSRSREVYTEAFF.

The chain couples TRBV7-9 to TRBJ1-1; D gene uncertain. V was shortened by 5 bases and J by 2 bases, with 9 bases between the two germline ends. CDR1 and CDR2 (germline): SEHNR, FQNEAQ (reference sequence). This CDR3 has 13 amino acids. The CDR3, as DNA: TGTGCCAGCAGCCCGAGGGCAAACACTGAAGCTTTCTTT. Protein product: CASSPRANTEAFF.

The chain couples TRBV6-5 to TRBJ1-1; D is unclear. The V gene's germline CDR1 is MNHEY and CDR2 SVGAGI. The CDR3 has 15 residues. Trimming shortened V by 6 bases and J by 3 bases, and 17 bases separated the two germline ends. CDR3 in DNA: TGTGCCAGCAGCCGGAGTCCCACGGTAGACACTGAAGCTTTCTTT. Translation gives CASSRSPTVDTEAFF.